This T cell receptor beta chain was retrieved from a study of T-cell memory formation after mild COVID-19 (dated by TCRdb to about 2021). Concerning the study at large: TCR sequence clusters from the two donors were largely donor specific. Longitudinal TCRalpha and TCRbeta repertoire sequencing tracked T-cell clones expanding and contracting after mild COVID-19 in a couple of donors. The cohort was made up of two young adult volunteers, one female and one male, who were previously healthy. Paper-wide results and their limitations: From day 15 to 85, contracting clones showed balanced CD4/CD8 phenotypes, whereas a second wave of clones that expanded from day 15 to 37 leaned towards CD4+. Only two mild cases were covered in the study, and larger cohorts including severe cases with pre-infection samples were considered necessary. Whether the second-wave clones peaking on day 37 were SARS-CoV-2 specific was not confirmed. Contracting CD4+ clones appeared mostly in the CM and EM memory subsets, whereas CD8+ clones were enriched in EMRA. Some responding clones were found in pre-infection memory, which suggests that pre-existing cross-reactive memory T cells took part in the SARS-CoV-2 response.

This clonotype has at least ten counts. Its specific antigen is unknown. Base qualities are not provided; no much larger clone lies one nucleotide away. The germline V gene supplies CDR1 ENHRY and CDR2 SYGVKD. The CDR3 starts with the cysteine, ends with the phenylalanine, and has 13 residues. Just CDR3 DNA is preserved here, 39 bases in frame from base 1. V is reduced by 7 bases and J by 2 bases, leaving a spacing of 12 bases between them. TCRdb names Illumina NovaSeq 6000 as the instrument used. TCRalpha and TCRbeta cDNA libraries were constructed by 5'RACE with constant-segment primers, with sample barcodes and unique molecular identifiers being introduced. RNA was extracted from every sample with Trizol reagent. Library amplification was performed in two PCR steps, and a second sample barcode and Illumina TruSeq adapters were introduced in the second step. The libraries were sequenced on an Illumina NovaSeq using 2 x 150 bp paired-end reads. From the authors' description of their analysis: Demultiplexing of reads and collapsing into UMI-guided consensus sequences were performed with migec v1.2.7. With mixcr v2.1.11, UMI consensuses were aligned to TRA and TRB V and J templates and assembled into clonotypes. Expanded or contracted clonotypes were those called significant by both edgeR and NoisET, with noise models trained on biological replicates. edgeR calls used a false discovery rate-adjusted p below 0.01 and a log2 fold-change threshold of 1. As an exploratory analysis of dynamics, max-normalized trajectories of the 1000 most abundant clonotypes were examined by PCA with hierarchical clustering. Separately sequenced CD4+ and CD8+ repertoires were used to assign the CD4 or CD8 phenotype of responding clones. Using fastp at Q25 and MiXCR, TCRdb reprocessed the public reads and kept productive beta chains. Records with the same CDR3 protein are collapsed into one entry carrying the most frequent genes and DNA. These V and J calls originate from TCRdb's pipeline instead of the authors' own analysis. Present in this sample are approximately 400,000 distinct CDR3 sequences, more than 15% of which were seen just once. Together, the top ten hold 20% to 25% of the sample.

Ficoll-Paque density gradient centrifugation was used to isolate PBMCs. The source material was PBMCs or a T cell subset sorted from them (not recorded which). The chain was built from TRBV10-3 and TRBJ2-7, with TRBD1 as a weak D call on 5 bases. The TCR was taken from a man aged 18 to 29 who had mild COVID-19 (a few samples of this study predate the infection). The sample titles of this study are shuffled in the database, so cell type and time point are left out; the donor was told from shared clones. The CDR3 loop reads CAIKADRPYEQYF. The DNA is TGTGCCATCAAGGCCGACAGACCCTACGAGCAGTACTTC.